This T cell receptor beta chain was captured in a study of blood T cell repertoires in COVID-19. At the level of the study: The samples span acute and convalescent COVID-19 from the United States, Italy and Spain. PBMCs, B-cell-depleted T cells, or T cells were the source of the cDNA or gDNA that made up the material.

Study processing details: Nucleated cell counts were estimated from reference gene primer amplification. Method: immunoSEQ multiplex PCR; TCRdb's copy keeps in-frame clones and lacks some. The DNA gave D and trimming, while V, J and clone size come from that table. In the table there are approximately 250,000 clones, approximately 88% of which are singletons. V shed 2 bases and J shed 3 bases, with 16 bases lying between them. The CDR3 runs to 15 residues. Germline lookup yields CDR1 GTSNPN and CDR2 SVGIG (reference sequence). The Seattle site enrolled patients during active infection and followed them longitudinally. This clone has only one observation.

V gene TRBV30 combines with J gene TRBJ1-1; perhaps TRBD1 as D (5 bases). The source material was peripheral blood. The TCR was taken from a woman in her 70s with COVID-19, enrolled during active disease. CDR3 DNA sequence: TGTGCCTGGAGTAGGGCAGGGTGGTCTGACACTGAAGCTTTCTTT. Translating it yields CAWSRAGWSDTEAFF.